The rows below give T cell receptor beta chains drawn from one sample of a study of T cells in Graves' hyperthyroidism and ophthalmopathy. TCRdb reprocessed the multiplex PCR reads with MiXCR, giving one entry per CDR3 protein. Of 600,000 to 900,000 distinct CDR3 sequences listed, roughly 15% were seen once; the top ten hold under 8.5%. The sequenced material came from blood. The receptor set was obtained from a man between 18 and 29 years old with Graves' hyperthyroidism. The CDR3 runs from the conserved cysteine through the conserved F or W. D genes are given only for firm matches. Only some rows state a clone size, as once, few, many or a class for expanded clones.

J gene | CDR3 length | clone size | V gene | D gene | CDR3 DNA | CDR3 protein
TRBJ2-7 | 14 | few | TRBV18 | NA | TGTGCCAGCTCACCACCCAGGGTATCGGGCGAGCAGTACTTC | CASSPPRVSGEQYF
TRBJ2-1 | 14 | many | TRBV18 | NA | TGTGCCAGCTCACCTGAAGGACAGAGGAATGAGCAGTTCTTC | CASSPEGQRNEQFF
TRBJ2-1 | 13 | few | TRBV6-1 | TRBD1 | TGTGCCACGACAGGGTTAGAAGGGAATGAGCAGTTCTTC | CATTGLEGNEQFF
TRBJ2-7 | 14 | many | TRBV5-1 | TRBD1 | TGCGCCAGCAACCCCGGGACAGGGTCCTACGAGCAGTACTTC | CASNPGTGSYEQYF
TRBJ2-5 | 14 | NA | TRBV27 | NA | TGTGCCAGCAGTTTATCTCCGGTTCAAGAGACCCAGTACTTC | CASSLSPVQETQYF
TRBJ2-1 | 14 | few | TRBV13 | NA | TGTGCCAGCTTTAAGGGGACCGCCGCCAATGAGCAGTTCTTC | CASFKGTAANEQFF
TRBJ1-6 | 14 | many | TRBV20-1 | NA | TGCAGTGCTAGAGCGGAACAGAGTAATTCACCCCTCCACTTT | CSARAEQSNSPLHF
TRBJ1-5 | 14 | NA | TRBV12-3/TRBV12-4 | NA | TGTGCCAGCAGTTTAGATCCCCTGGAGTGGCCCCAGCATTTT | CASSLDPLEWPQHF
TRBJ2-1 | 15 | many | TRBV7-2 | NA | TGTGCCAGCAGCTTAGACCCAGATTCCTACAATGAGCAGTTCTTC | CASSLDPDSYNEQFF
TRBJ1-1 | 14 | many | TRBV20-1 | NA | TGCAGTGCTAGGGGGATGGTGGGGGCGACTGAAGCTTTCTTT | CSARGMVGATEAFF
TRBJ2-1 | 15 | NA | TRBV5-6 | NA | TGTGCCAGCAGCTTGGGCGGGGATTACTACAATGAGCAGTTCTTC | CASSLGGDYYNEQFF
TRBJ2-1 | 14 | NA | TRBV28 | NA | TGTGCCAGCACAAGACCAATACCCCACAATGAGCAGTTCTTC | CASTRPIPHNEQFF
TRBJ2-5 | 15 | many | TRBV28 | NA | TGTGCCAGCAGTTCGCTATACAGCTACCAAGAGACCCAGTACTTC | CASSSLYSYQETQYF
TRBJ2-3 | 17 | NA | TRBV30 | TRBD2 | TGTGCCTGGAGTGTAGGGGCGTCTAGCGGGCACACAGATACGCAGTATTTT | CAWSVGASSGHTDTQYF
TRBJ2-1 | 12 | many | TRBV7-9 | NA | TGTGCCAGCAGTTTACCCCGTAATGAGCAGTTCTTC | CASSLPRNEQFF
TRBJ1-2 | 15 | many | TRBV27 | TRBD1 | TGTGCCAGCAGTTTAACAGGGGGCGCAGCCTATGGCTACACCTTC | CASSLTGGAAYGYTF
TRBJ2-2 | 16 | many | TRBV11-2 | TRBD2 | TGTGCCAGCAGCCCTAAGCGGGATGCGAACACCGGGGAGCTGTTTTTT | CASSPKRDANTGELFF
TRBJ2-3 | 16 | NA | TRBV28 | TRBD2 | TGTGCCAGCAGTGGGGGACTAGCGGTCCTCTTCGGGGGGCAGTATTTT | CASSGGLAVLFGGQYF
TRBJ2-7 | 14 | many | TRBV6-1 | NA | TGTGCCAGCAGTGAAGCCGTCGGAATCTACGAGCAGTACTTC | CASSEAVGIYEQYF
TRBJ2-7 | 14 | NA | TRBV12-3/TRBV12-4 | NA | TGTGCCAGCAGTTTAAACTACCACTCCTACGAGCAGTACTTC | CASSLNYHSYEQYF
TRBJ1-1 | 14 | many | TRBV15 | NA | TGTGCCACCAGCAGAGAGTCCAGCCACACTGAAGCTTTCTTT | CATSRESSHTEAFF
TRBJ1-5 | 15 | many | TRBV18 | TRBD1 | TGTGCCAGCTCACCCGACAGGGGTAGCAATCAGCCCCAGCATTTT | CASSPDRGSNQPQHF
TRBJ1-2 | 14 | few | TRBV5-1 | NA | TGCGCCAGCAGCTTGAACCAGGTCAACTATGGCTACACCTTC | CASSLNQVNYGYTF
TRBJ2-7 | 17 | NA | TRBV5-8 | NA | TGTGCCAGCAGCTTGGGCGGCGGGCTCGAATCGTCCTACGAGCAGTACTTC | CASSLGGGLESSYEQYF
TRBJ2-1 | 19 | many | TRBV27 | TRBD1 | TGTGCCAGCAGTCCGGATTACTCTCGACAGGGAAGCTCCTACAATGAGCAGTTCTTC | CASSPDYSRQGSSYNEQFF
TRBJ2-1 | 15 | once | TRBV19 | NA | TGTGCCAGTAGTAAGGGAGATAGAACCTACAATGAGCAGTTCTTC | CASSKGDRTYNEQFF